This passage covers 15 T cell receptor beta chains from one sample sequenced in a study of T cell repertoires in cytomegalovirus infection. The antigens these receptors bind are not known. Via MiXCR, TCRdb re-called the reads, giving one row per CDR3 protein. The table includes 800,000 to 950,000 distinct CDR3 sequences, around a third detected once. This specimen was cultured CD8+ T cells from PBMCs, taken from culture after CMV antigen stimulation. All receptors come from a human donor in good health (CMV status not recorded). Some clones in this sample may be carry-over from other donors' samples.

The chain links TRBV6-1 to TRBJ1-4; unclear D gene. There are 13 residues in the CDR3. Germline V gene sequence: CDR1 MNHNS, CDR2 SASEGT. The ends were cut back, 3 bases at V and 5 bases at J, with 7 bases in the middle. The CDR3 sequence is CASSDTENEKLFF. CDR3 nucleotide sequence: TGTGCCAGCAGTGATACGGAAAATGAAAAACTGTTTTTT.

This chain joins TRBV27 and TRBJ2-2; D is unresolved. V was trimmed by 1 base and J by 1 base, leaving 10 bases between them. The CDR3 is 16 residues long. CDR1 is MNHEY, CDR2 SMNVEV, per germline (reference sequence). This chain's CDR3 is CASSLLWTGNTGELFF. The CDR3 region has the DNA TGTGCCAGCAGTTTATTGTGGACGGGGAACACCGGGGAGCTGTTTTTT.

This clonotype was observed a few times. The V call is TRBV5-6, the J call TRBJ1-2; a possible D gene is TRBD1 (6 bases). The V end was cut by 4 bases, the J end by 12 bases, with 16 bases between. The germline V gene has CDR1 SGHDT and CDR2 YYEEEE. The CDR3 runs to 12 residues. DNA for the CDR3: TGTGCCAGCAGCAGTTTCCGGGACATAAACACCTTC. Translation gives CASSSFRDINTF.

The chain links TRBV5-5 to TRBJ1-2, with D hard to call. V was pared by 2 bases and J by 6 bases, with 8 bases between. This CDR3 has 12 amino acids. The germline V gene has CDR1 SGHKS and CDR2 YYEKEE (reference sequence). CDR3 region: CASSFDGDGYTF. The CDR3 DNA reads as TGTGCCAGCAGCTTTGACGGGGATGGCTACACCTTC.

This clonotype was detected only a few times. The chain combines TRBV10-3 with TRBJ1-1, with TRBD1 matching 12 bases. CDR1 and CDR2 from the germline V gene are ENHRY and SYGVKD. The V segment lost 2 bases and the J segment 5 bases; nucleotides outside the gene matches: 6. This CDR3 is 16 amino acids long. The CDR3 reads CAISEPGQGAVTEAFF. CDR3 coding DNA: TGTGCCATCAGTGAGCCGGGACAGGGGGCAGTAACTGAAGCTTTCTTT.

This clonotype appeared a few times. The chain employs TRBV6-2 or TRBV6-3 and TRBJ1-2, with TRBD1 matching 9 bases. The CDR3 has 13 residues. Germline V gene sequence: CDR1 MNHEY, CDR2 SVGEGT. The V gene end was trimmed by 6 bases and the J gene end by 6 bases; junction bases not matched to a gene: 5. The CDR3 here is CASRRDRDDGYTF. In nucleotides, the CDR3 is TGTGCCAGCAGGCGGGACAGGGACGATGGCTACACCTTC.

This clonotype was found many times. The V and J genes are TRBV7-2 and TRBJ2-5; D call uncertain. CDR3 size: 16 residues. Trimming shortened V by 3 bases and J by 2 bases, and 16 bases separated the two germline ends. Germline V gives CDR1 SGHTA, CDR2 FQGNSA. The CDR3: CASSFSGSSYQETQYF. Written as DNA, the CDR3 is TGTGCCAGCAGCTTCTCCGGTTCGAGTTATCAAGAGACCCAGTACTTC.

The table lists this clonotype with many counts. The chain couples TRBV7-2 to TRBJ2-7, with D tentatively TRBD1 (5 bases). The V and J ends lost 3 bases and 4 bases respectively, with 16 bases between them. Per the germline V gene, CDR1 is SGHTA and CDR2 is FQGNSA. The CDR3 loop spans 15 amino acids. Here the CDR3 DNA reads TGTGCCAGCAGCTTCGACAGTCTCCAAACGTACGAGCAGTACTTC. This sequence encodes CASSFDSLQTYEQYF.

This clonotype has only a few counts. The genes are TRBV2 and TRBJ2-5; D perhaps matches TRBD1 (5 bases). Trimming cost V 2 bases and J 4 bases, with 11 bases left between them. Germline loops: CDR1 SNHLY, CDR2 FYNNEI. The CDR3 covers 14 residues. The CDR3 reads CASSERAGSETQYF. Written as DNA, the CDR3 is TGTGCCAGCAGTGAACGGGCAGGGTCAGAGACCCAGTACTTC.

The chain has TRBV29-1 and TRBJ1-2; D is ambiguous. Trimming pared 3 bases from V and 7 bases from J, leaving 9 bases between. Germline V gene lookup returns CDR1 SQVTM and CDR2 ANQGSEA. This CDR3 spans 11 amino acids. CDR3 DNA sequence: TGCAGCGTTGACTTTTCATCTGGCTACACCTTC. Encoded protein: CSVDFSSGYTF.

This clonotype was recorded a few times. The CDR3 nucleotides are TGTGCCAGCAGCGACGTCGGGGGCTATGGCTACACCTTC. Translated: CASSDVGGYGYTF. The V call is TRBV5-4, the J call TRBJ1-2; D may be TRBD1 (5 bases). Germline CDR1 and CDR2: SGHNT and YYREEE (reference sequence). The CDR3 covers 13 residues. The V and J ends lost 4 bases and 4 bases respectively, with 11 bases between them.

This clonotype was seen at least ten times. The V gene is TRBV7-2, the J gene TRBJ2-7, with D unclear. CDR3 length: 14 residues. Germline CDR1 is SGHTA and CDR2 is FQGNSA. V gave up 1 base and J gave up 6 bases, with 13 bases separating them. The CDR3 DNA is TGTGCCAGCAGCTTAGGATACGGCCTATCCGAGCAGTACTTC. Protein product: CASSLGYGLSEQYF.

This chain uses TRBV19 with TRBJ1-1; D may be TRBD1 (6 bases). The germline gives CDR1 LNHDA, CDR2 SQIVND (reference sequence). The V gene lost 6 bases and the J gene lost 4 bases, with 12 bases spanning the gap. CDR3 length: 13 amino acids. Here the CDR3 reads CASSHRAPTEAFF. CDR3 sequence (DNA): TGTGCCAGTAGCCACAGGGCACCCACTGAAGCTTTCTTT.

On this clonotype itself: This CDR3 is missing its conserved last phenylalanine or tryptophan, likely due to a read error. The J gene is TRBJ1-2, the V gene TRBV10-3, with TRBD1 as a possible D gene (5 bases). This CDR3 has 11 residues. Germline CDR1 ENHRY, CDR2 SYGVKD. With 11 bases removed from V and 6 bases from J, the gap between germline ends came to 13 bases. This CDR3 is CASTRGDGYTI. The CDR3 DNA reads TGTGCCTCCACCCGGGGCGATGGCTACACCATC.

There are a few counts of this clonotype. The gene calls are TRBV12-3 or TRBV12-4 and TRBJ2-1, with D hard to call. The V end lost 5 bases, the J end lost 6 bases, and 14 bases lay between the germline ends. The CDR3 consists of 14 residues. The CDR3: CASSPYRLVNEQFF. The DNA of the CDR3 is TGTGCCAGCAGTCCCTACCGACTTGTCAATGAGCAGTTCTTC.